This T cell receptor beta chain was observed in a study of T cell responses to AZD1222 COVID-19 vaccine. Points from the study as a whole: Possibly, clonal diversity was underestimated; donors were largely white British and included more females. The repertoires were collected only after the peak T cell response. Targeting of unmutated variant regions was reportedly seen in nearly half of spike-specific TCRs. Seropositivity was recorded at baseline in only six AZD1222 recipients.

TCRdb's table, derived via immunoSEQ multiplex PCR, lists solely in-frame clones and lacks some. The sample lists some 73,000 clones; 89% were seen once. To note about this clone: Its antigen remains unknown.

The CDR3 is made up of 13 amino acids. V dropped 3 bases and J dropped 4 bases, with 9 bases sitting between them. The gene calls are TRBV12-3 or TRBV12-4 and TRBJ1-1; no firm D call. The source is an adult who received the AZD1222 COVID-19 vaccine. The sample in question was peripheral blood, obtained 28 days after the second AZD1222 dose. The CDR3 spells CASSFLLGTEAFF. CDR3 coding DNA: TGTGCCAGCAGTTTTCTCTTGGGCACTGAAGCTTTCTTT.